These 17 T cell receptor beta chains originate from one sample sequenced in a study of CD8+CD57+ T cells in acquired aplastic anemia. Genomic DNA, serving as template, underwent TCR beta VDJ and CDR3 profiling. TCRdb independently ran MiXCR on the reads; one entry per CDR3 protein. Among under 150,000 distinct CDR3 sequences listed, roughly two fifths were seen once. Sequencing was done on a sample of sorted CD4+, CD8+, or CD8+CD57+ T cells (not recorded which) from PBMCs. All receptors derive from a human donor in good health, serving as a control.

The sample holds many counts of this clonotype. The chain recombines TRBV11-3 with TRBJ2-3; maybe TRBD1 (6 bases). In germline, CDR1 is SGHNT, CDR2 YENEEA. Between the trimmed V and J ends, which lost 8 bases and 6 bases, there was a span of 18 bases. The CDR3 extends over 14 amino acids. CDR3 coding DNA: TGTGCCAGCGCCGAGGGGGACAACCCGGATACGCAGTATTTT. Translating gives CASAEGDNPDTQYF.

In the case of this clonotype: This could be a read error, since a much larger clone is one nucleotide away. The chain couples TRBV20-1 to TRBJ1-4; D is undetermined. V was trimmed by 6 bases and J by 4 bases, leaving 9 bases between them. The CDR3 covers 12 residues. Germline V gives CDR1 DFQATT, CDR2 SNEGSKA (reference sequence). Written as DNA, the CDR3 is TGCAGTGCCAGGCGGATTAATGAAAAACTGTTTTTT. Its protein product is CSARRINEKLFF.

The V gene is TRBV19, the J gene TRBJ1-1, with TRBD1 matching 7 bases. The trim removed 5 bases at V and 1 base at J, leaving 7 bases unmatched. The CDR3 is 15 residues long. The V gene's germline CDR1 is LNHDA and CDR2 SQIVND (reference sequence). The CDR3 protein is CASSAGGTANTEAFF. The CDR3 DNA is TGTGCCAGTAGTGCCGGCGGGACAGCGAACACTGAAGCTTTCTTT.

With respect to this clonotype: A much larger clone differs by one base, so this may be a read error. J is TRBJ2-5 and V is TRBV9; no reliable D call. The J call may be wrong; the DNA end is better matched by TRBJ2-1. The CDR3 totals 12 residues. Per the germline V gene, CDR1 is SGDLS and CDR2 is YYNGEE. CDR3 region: CASSLNEETQFF. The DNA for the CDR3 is TGTGCCAGCAGCCTGAATGAAGAGACCCAGTTCTTC.

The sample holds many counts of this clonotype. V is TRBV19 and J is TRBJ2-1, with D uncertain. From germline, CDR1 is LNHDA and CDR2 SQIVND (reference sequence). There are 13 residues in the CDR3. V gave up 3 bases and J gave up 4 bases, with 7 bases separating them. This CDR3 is CASSISLYNEQFF. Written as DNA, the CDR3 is TGTGCCAGTAGTATCTCCCTGTACAATGAGCAGTTCTTC.

The CDR3, as DNA: TGTGCCAGCTCACCAGACAGGATGAATGAGCAGTTCTTC. This codes for CASSPDRMNEQFF. This chain joins TRBV18 and TRBJ2-1; D might be TRBD1 (6 bases). The CDR3 consists of 13 residues. V dropped 2 bases and J dropped 7 bases, with 9 bases sitting between them. Germline CDR1 reads KGHSH; CDR2 reads LQKENI.

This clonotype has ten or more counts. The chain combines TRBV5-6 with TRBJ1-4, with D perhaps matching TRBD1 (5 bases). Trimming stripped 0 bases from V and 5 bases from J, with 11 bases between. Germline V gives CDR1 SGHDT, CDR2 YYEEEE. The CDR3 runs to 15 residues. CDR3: CASSLAPGRNEKLFF. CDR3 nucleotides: TGTGCCAGCAGCTTGGCCCCGGGGCGAAATGAAAAACTGTTTTTT.

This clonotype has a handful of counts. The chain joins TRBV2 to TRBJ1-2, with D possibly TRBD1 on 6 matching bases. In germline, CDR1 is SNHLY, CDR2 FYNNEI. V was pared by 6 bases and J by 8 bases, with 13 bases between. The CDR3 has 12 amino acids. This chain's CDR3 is CASRSQGTGYTF. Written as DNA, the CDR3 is TGTGCCAGCAGATCCCAGGGGACAGGCTACACCTTC. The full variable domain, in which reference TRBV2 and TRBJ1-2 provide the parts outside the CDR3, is EPEVTQTPSHQVTQMGQEVILRCVPISNHLYFYWYRQILGQKVEFLVSFYNNEISEKSEIFDDQFSVERPDGSNFTLKIRSTKLEDSAMYFCASRSQGTGYTFGSGTRLTVV.

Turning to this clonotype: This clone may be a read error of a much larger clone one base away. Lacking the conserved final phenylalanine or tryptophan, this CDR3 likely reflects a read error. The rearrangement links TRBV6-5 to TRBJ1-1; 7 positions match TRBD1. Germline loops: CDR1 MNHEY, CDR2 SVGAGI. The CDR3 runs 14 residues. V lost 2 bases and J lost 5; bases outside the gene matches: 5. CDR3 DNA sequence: TGTGCCAGCAGTTACGACAGGGTTCGGACTGAAGCTTTCTCT. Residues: CASSYDRVRTEAFS.

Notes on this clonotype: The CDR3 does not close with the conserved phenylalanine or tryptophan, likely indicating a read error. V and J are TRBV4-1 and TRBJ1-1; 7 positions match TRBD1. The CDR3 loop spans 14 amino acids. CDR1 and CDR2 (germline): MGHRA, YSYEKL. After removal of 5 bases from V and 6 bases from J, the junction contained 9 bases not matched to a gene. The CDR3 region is CASSSQTGRPEAFL. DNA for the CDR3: TGCGCCAGCAGCTCGCAGACAGGGAGACCTGAAGCTTTCCTT.

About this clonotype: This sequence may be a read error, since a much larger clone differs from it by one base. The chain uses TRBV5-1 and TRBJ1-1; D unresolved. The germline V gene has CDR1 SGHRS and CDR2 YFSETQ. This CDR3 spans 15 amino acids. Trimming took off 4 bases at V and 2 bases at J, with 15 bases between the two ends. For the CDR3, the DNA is TGCGCCAGCAGCCAAGATCCAGGCACAAACACTGAAGCTTTCTTT. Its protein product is CASSQDPGTNTEAFF.

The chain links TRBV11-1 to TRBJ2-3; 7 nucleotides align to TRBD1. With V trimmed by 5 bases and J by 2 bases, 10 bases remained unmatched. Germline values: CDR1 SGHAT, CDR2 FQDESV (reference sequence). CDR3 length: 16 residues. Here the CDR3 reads CASSANRGRVTDTQYF. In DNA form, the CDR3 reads TGTGCCAGCAGCGCAAACAGGGGCAGGGTCACAGATACGCAGTATTTT.

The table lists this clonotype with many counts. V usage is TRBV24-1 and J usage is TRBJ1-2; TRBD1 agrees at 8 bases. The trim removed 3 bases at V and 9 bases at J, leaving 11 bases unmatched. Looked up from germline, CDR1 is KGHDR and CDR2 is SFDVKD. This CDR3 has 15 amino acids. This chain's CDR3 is CATSDTGPGQASYTF. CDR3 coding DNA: TGTGCCACCAGTGATACCGGACCGGGACAGGCCAGCTACACCTTC.

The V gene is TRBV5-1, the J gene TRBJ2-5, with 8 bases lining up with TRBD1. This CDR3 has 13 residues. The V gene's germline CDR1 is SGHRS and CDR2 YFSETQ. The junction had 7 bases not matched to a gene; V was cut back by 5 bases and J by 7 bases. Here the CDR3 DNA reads TGCGCCAGCAGACGCGGACAGGGTGGGACCCAGTACTTC. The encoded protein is CASRRGQGGTQYF.

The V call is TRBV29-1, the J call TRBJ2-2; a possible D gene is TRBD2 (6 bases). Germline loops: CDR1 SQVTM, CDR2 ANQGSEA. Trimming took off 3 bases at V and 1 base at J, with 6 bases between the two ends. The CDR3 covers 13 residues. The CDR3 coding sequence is TGCAGCGTTGAGGGGGGGAACACCGGGGAGCTGTTTTTT. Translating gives CSVEGGNTGELFF.

CDR3 residues: CATGTGSYEQYF. In DNA, the CDR3 is TGTGCCACTGGGACGGGGTCCTACGAGCAGTACTTC. This sequence joins TRBV19 and TRBJ2-7; D is possibly TRBD1 or TRBD2 (5 bases each). Trimming left V 10 bases short and J 1 base short, with 11 bases between. The CDR3 has 12 amino acids. Germline CDR1 LNHDA, CDR2 SQIVND (reference sequence).

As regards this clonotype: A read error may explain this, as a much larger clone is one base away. CDR3 in DNA: TGTGCCAGCAGCTTCGGACAGGTGCTAGGGAACACTGAAGTTTTCTTT. Translating gives CASSFGQVLGNTEVFF. The chain combines TRBV5-5 with TRBJ1-1, with 7 bases lining up with TRBD1. CDR3 length: 16 residues. Germline assignment: CDR1 SGHKS and CDR2 YYEKEE (reference sequence).